Below, 32 T cell receptor beta chains from the same sample are listed, as sequenced in a study of cytomegalovirus exposure and HLA in healthy donors. Researchers ran the PCR with 60 Vbeta and 13 Jbeta primers. Clones were read by immunoSEQ multiplex PCR, and TCRdb kept only the in-frame ones, dropping some. The data show over 200,000 clones, with 82% seen just once and 4.5% to 6% held by the top ten. The sample taken for sequencing was PBMCs. These receptors were obtained from a woman aged 40 to 55 in good health and CMV-seropositive.

Here the CDR3 DNA reads TGTGCCAGCAGCTCCGGGACAGTGAACTACGAGCAGTACTTC. Translated: CASSSGTVNYEQYF. This chain links TRBV7-9 with TRBJ2-7; 7 bases are a match to TRBD1. Germline lookup yields CDR1 SEHNR and CDR2 FQNEAQ (reference sequence). The CDR3 has 14 amino acids. Trimming removed 4 bases from V and 3 bases from J; junction bases left unmatched: 6.

This sequence joins TRBV10-1 and TRBJ1-1; no firm D call. CDR3 length: 11 amino acids. V dropped 7 bases and J dropped 5 bases, with 8 bases sitting between them. Per the germline V gene, CDR1 is WNHNN and CDR2 is SYGVQD (reference sequence). CDR3 amino acids: CASNSSTEAFF. The DNA for the CDR3 is TGCGCCAGCAATAGTAGTACTGAAGCTTTCTTT.

In this sample, this clone turned up once. This rearrangement joins TRBV4-1 to TRBJ2-7, with TRBD1 matching over 12 bases. Trimming removed 4 bases from V and 7 bases from J; junction bases left unmatched: 8. This CDR3 comprises 15 residues. Germline assignment: CDR1 MGHRA and CDR2 YSYEKL. The CDR3 region is CASSPGQGAVQEQYF. DNA for the CDR3: TGCGCCAGCAGCCCGGGACAGGGGGCGGTCCAAGAGCAGTACTTC.

This clone was found once. V is TRBV5-4 and J is TRBJ2-5; D gene ambiguous. CDR1 and CDR2 (germline): SGHNT, YYREEE (reference sequence). V lost 4 bases and J lost 2, with 15 bases in between. CDR3 size: 15 residues. The CDR3 spells CASSHASRLQETQYF. The CDR3 bases are TGTGCCAGCAGCCATGCGTCCCGGTTACAAGAGACCCAGTACTTC.

This chain connects TRBV13 to TRBJ2-2, with a possible D match to TRBD2 (5 bases). Trimming stripped 5 bases from V and 11 bases from J, with 18 bases between. From germline, CDR1 is PRHDT and CDR2 FYEKMQ (reference sequence). The CDR3 totals 14 residues. The CDR3 spells CASSPTGSIFELFF. CDR3 in DNA: TGTGCCAGCAGCCCCACGGGATCAATCTTCGAGCTGTTTTTT.

The chain joins TRBV30 to TRBJ2-1, with 7 nucleotides matching TRBD1. Looked up from germline, CDR1 is GTSNPN and CDR2 is SVGIG (reference sequence). The CDR3 length is 13 residues. V lost 0 bases, J lost 7 bases, and 3 bases stayed unmatched. CDR3 bases: TGTGCCTGGAGTGTAAACAGGGGAAATGAGCAGTTCTTC. This codes for CAWSVNRGNEQFF.

V and J are TRBV5-1 and TRBJ1-3; 8 bases fit TRBD1. Germline-derived CDR1 and CDR2 are SGHRS and YFSETQ. This CDR3 has 19 residues. Trimming took 4 bases from V and 4 from J; bases not matched to a gene: 19. The CDR3 DNA reads as TGCGCCAGCAGCAGGGTTGGACAGGGAGATCTATCCTCCGGAAACACCATATATTTT. Amino acid sequence: CASSRVGQGDLSSGNTIYF.

The J gene is TRBJ2-7, the V gene TRBV6-5, with 8 bases that match TRBD1. Germline lookup yields CDR1 MNHEY and CDR2 SVGAGI. This CDR3 comprises 12 residues. The CDR3 nucleotides read TGTGCAACGGGACAGGCCTTTACGGAGCAGTACTTC. Its protein is CATGQAFTEQYF.

This clone was recorded only once. The chain carries TRBV5-1 and TRBJ2-5; D remains unclear. Germline V gives CDR1 SGHRS, CDR2 YFSETQ. CDR3 length: 13 residues. Trimming removed 1 base at V and 2 bases at J, with 6 bases between. The CDR3 sequence is CASSLTQQETQYF. The CDR3 nucleotides read TGCGCCAGCAGCTTGACACAACAAGAGACCCAGTACTTC.

A note on this clone: Compared with germline, one end of the junction differs, possibly owing to a read error. V and J are TRBV7-9 and TRBJ1-1; TRBD1 matches 8 bases. The CDR3 has 15 residues. Looked up from germline, CDR1 is SEHNR and CDR2 is FQNEAQ (reference sequence). The CDR3 reads CSSSFNRGMNTEAFF. CDR3 nucleotides: TGTTCCAGCAGCTTCAACAGGGGGATGAACACTGAAGCTTTCTTT. The full variable domain, with the rest looked up from reference TRBV7-9 and TRBJ1-1, is DTGVSQNPRHKITKRGQNVTFRCDPISEHNRLYWYRQTLGQGPEFLTYFQNEAQLEKSRLLSDRFSAERPKGSFSTLEIQRTEQGDSAMYLCSSSFNRGMNTEAFFGQGTRLTVV.

The V call is TRBV5-6, the J call TRBJ1-5, with D hard to call. Trimming took off 0 bases at V and 2 bases at J, with 9 bases between the two ends. Germline V CDR1 and CDR2: SGHDT, YYEEEE. The CDR3 length is 15 residues. This chain's CDR3 is CASSLGVRGNQPQHF. The CDR3 coding sequence is TGTGCCAGCAGCTTGGGAGTCCGGGGCAATCAGCCCCAGCATTTT.

The chain has TRBV2 and TRBJ1-2; 7 bases match TRBD1. With V trimmed by 6 bases and J by 8 bases, 12 bases remained unmatched. Germline CDR1 is SNHLY and CDR2 is FYNNEI. The CDR3 length is 14 residues. CDR3 sequence: CASSPNWSGGGYTF. CDR3 coding DNA: TGTGCCAGCAGCCCCAACTGGTCAGGGGGAGGCTACACCTTC.

This clone was observed a single time. At one end the junction does not follow the germline gene, possibly because of a read error. The chain carries TRBV7-7 and TRBJ1-4; 9 positions match TRBD1. CDR1 SSHAT and CDR2 FNYEAQ come from the germline V gene (reference sequence). The CDR3 sequence is 15 residues long. Here the CDR3 reads CASSSGQGQGEKLFF. The CDR3 coding sequence is TGTGCTAGCAGCAGTGGACAGGGGCAGGGTGAAAAACTGTTTTTT.

This chain uses TRBV2 with TRBJ1-5; no firm D call. Between the trimmed V and J ends, which lost 7 bases and 3 bases, there was a span of 10 bases. The CDR3 has 13 residues. CDR1 SNHLY and CDR2 FYNNEI come from the germline V gene. Here the CDR3 DNA reads TGTGCCAGCATCGGGGAATACAATCAGCCCCAGCATTTT. Encoded protein: CASIGEYNQPQHF.

This clone has a handful of counts. V usage is TRBV6-1 and J usage is TRBJ1-1; 7 bases map to TRBD1. J was trimmed by 0 bases and V by 6 bases; bases with no gene match: 1. Per the germline V gene, CDR1 is MNHNS and CDR2 is SASEGT. This CDR3 region has 13 residues. CDR3 DNA sequence: TGTGCCAGCAGGCAGGGGGTGAACACTGAAGCTTTCTTT. Protein sequence: CASRQGVNTEAFF.

V and J are TRBV11-2 and TRBJ1-5, with a weak D call TRBD1 (5 bases). The CDR3 is 14 residues long. Germline CDR1 reads SGHAT; CDR2 reads FQNNGV. The V and J ends lost 0 bases and 4 bases respectively, with 7 bases between them. The DNA for the CDR3 is TGTGCCAGCAGCTTAGATCGGGGGAATCAGCCCCAGCATTTT. Amino acid sequence: CASSLDRGNQPQHF.

The rearrangement uses TRBV5-4 and TRBJ2-5, with 7 bases fitting TRBD2. The CDR3 is made up of 13 amino acids. Germline V gene sequence: CDR1 SGHNT, CDR2 YYREEE (reference sequence). Trimming at V came to 2 bases and at J to 9 bases, leaving 7 bases not matched to a gene. The CDR3 DNA reads TGTGCCAGCAGCTTCGGGCGGGAGAAGTCCCAGTACTTC. Protein product: CASSFGREKSQYF.

The chain couples TRBV4-3 to TRBJ2-1, with D unresolved. Trimming pared 4 bases from V and 3 bases from J, leaving 7 bases between. Germline CDR1 LGHNA, CDR2 YSLEER. The CDR3 runs to 13 residues. The CDR3, as DNA: TGCGCCAGCAGCCCCTCGTACTACAATGAGCAGTTCTTC. Encoded protein: CASSPSYYNEQFF.

The rearrangement uses TRBV27 and TRBJ2-2; the match to TRBD2 covers 7 bases. Losses at the gene ends were 3 bases for V and 3 bases for J; bases not matched to a gene: 7. Per germline, CDR1 MNHEY and CDR2 SMNVEV (reference sequence). The CDR3 has 16 amino acids. In DNA, the CDR3 is TGTGCCAGCAGTTTCCGGACTAGTAGGGACACCGGGGAGCTGTTTTTT. It encodes CASSFRTSRDTGELFF.

The rearrangement links TRBV6-5 to TRBJ1-4; the D gene is possibly TRBD1 (5 bases). Germline CDR1 and CDR2: MNHEY and SVGAGI. The CDR3 has 16 residues. Trimming cost V 4 bases and J 2 bases, with 14 bases left between them. CDR3 nucleotide sequence: TGTGCCAGCAGTTCTCCGGCGGGGGACACTAATGAAAAACTGTTTTTT. Amino acid sequence: CASSSPAGDTNEKLFF.

This clone was counted only a few times. V usage is TRBV1 and J usage is TRBJ2-1; TRBD1, the table's D call, was not compared with the DNA. TRBV1 is classified as a pseudogene. The CDR3 is 20 residues long. CDR3 sequence (DNA): TGCACCAGCAGCCAAGATCGGGGCCTAGTCAGGGGGACATTGGGCAATGAGCAGTTCTTC. Translation gives CTSSQDRGLVRGTLGNEQFF.

The chain recombines TRBV6-6 with TRBJ2-3; 8 bases agree with TRBD2. Germline values: CDR1 MNHNY, CDR2 SVGAGI (reference sequence). The CDR3 contains 14 residues. With V trimmed by 8 bases and J by 6 bases, 10 bases remained unmatched. CDR3 DNA: TGTGCCAGCCGCCGGGAGGGTGCCAGGGATACGCAGTATTTT. It codes for CASRREGARDTQYF.

V gene TRBV7-2 combines with J gene TRBJ2-7; 8 bases agree with TRBD1. The germline V gene encodes CDR1 SGHTA and CDR2 FQGNSA. J gave up 6 bases and V 1 base, and 5 bases lay outside the gene matches. The CDR3 covers 14 residues. CDR3 nucleotides: TGTGCCAGCAGCTTAGGTCCAGGGGGCGCCGAGCAGTACTTC. Amino acid sequence: CASSLGPGGAEQYF.

V is TRBV14 and J is TRBJ1-4, with 7 nucleotides matching TRBD1. Germline V gene sequence: CDR1 SGHDN, CDR2 FVKESK. With 4 bases clipped from V and 4 bases from J, the junction kept 6 bases outside the gene matches. The CDR3 runs to 15 residues. CDR3 nucleotide sequence: TGTGCCAGCAGCCCAGGGGGGACAGTTAATGAAAAACTGTTTTTT. It is translated as CASSPGGTVNEKLFF.

This chain uses TRBV15 with TRBJ2-6, with 7 bases matching TRBD1. The CDR3 length is 17 residues. From germline, CDR1 is LNHNV and CDR2 YYDKDF (reference sequence). The J segment lost 4 bases and the V segment lost 0 bases, leaving 6 bases of the junction unmatched. CDR3 sequence (DNA): TGTGCCACCAGCAGAGAGAACAGGGGTGCCGGGGCCAACGTCCTGACTTTC. It yields the protein CATSRENRGAGANVLTF. The full variable domain, its missing parts supplied by reference TRBV15 and TRBJ2-6, is DAMVIQNPRYQVTQFGKPVTLSCSQTLNHNVMYWYQQKSSQAPKLLFHYYDKDFNNEADTPDNFQSRRPNTSFCFLDIRSPGLGDTAMYLCATSRENRGAGANVLTFGAGSRLTVL.

This rearrangement joins TRBV27 to TRBJ2-1; TRBD2 aligns across 12 bases. J was trimmed by 1 base and V by 4 bases; bases with no gene match: 8. Germline V lookup: CDR1 MNHEY, CDR2 SMNVEV (reference sequence). The CDR3 contains 18 residues. The CDR3 DNA is TGTGCCAGCAGTTCGCTAGCGGGAGGGCCTAAGTCCTACAATGAGCAGTTCTTC. It yields the protein CASSSLAGGPKSYNEQFF.

This clone occurred a few times. This chain uses TRBV11-1 with TRBJ1-1; D uncertain. V shed 0 bases and J shed 4 bases, with 15 bases lying between them. The CDR3 loop spans 16 amino acids. Germline lookup yields CDR1 SGHAT and CDR2 FQDESV (reference sequence). In nucleotides, the CDR3 is TGTGCCAGCAGCTTAGCGACGAGGGCGGGAGGCACTGAAGCTTTCTTT. Its protein is CASSLATRAGGTEAFF.

The chain uses TRBV5-6 and TRBJ2-5, with 8 bases fitting TRBD1. Germline CDR1 SGHDT, CDR2 YYEEEE. CDR3 length: 13 amino acids. The V gene end was trimmed by 5 bases and the J gene end by 5 bases; junction bases not matched to a gene: 5. The CDR3 reads CASRWTGQETQYF. CDR3 nucleotides: TGTGCCAGCAGGTGGACAGGGCAGGAGACCCAGTACTTC.

This rearrangement joins TRBV30 to TRBJ2-5, with 9 bases fitting TRBD2. Germline values: CDR1 GTSNPN, CDR2 SVGIG (reference sequence). V lost 2 bases to trimming and J lost 1 base; unmatched junction nucleotides: 14. The CDR3 has 18 residues. The CDR3 sequence is CAWSLMGVSGRLQETQYF. In nucleotides, the CDR3 is TGTGCCTGGAGTCTAATGGGGGTTAGCGGGAGACTCCAAGAGACCCAGTACTTC. Based on the CDR3 plus reference TRBV30 and TRBJ2-5, the full variable domain is SQTIHQWPATLVQPVGSPLSLECTVEGTSNPNLYWYRQAAGRGLQLLFYSVGIGQISSEVPQNLSASRPQDRQFILSSKKLLLSDSGFYLCAWSLMGVSGRLQETQYFGPGTRLLVL.

The J gene is TRBJ1-2, the V gene TRBV11-2, with 9 positions matching TRBD1. Trimming at V came to 1 base and at J to 5 bases, leaving 11 bases not matched to a gene. Germline CDR1 and CDR2: SGHAT and FQNNGV. This CDR3 region has 17 residues. CDR3 sequence (DNA): TGTGCCAGCAGCTTAGTGGGGGGACAGGGTTCGTTGTATGGCTACACCTTC. Its protein is CASSLVGGQGSLYGYTF.

The gene calls are TRBV4-3 and TRBJ1-2, with 8 bases identical to TRBD1. The CDR3 loop spans 15 amino acids. V dropped 4 bases and J dropped 4; count of bases not matched to a gene: 8. CDR1 is LGHNA, CDR2 YSLEER, per germline. The chain's CDR3 is CASSPPGQGGYGYTF. DNA of the CDR3: TGCGCCAGCAGCCCCCCTGGACAGGGCGGCTATGGCTACACCTTC.

V gene TRBV27 combines with J gene TRBJ2-1; TRBD1 agrees at 8 bases. CDR1 and CDR2 from the germline V gene are MNHEY and SMNVEV (reference sequence). Losses at the gene ends were 7 bases for V and 8 bases for J; bases not matched to a gene: 13. The CDR3 extends over 15 amino acids. This chain's CDR3 is CASTSDRGRKYEQFF. In DNA, the CDR3 is TGTGCCAGCACCTCCGACAGGGGACGGAAGTATGAGCAGTTCTTC.